Included here is one TCR beta chain sequence, with context. Antigen unknown. An end of the junction does not agree with germline; a read error may underlie this. The data are from a study of cytomegalovirus exposure and HLA in healthy donors. PCR employed 60 Vbeta and 13 Jbeta primers. Here immunoSEQ multiplex PCR was the method, and the copy in TCRdb shows in-frame clones only, minus some. Of roughly 140,000 clones in the sample, roughly three quarters were seen once. Study conclusions and caveats: Later on, a genetic analysis was performed. It linked a missense variant in DCLRE1C with V- and J-gene trimming of TCR beta. Across donors, most TCRs were seen rarely, yet some public ones were widespread.

The origin of this receptor is a male donor in good health and CMV-seronegative. Sequencing input: PBMCs.

CDR3 region: CASSPPGGAYNEQFF. The CDR3 nucleotides are TGTGCTAGCAGCCCGCCCGGGGGAGCCTACAATGAGCAGTTCTTC. The chain uses TRBV7-7 and TRBJ2-1, with D perhaps matching TRBD2 (6 bases). The V gene's germline CDR1 is SSHAT and CDR2 FNYEAQ (reference sequence). CDR3 length equals 15 residues. Full variable domain (rest looked up from reference TRBV7-7 and TRBJ2-1): GAGVSQSPRYKVTKRGQDVTLRCDPISSHATLYWYQQALGQGPEFLTYFNYEAQPDKSGLPSDRFSAERPEGSISTLTIQRTEQRDSAMYRCASSPPGGAYNEQFFGPGTRLTVL.